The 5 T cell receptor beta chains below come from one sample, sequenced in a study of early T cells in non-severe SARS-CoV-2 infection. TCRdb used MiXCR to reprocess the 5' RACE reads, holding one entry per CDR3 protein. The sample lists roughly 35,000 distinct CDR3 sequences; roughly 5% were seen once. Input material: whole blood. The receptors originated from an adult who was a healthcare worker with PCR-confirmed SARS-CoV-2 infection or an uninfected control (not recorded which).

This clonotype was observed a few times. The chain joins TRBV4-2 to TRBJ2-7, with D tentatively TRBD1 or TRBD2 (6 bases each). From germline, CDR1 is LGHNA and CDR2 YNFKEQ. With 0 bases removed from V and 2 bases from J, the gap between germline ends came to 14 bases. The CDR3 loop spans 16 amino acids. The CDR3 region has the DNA TGTGCCAGCAGCCAAGAAGGGGGAGGACCCACCTACGAGCAGTACTTC. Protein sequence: CASSQEGGGPTYEQYF.

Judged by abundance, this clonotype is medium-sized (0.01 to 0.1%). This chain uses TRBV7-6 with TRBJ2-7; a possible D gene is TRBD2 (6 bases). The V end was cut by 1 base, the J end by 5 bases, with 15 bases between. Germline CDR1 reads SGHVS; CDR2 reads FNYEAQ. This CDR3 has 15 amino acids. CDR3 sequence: CASSLGYGSGNEQYF. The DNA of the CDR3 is TGTGCCAGCAGCTTAGGCTACGGGAGTGGTAACGAGCAGTACTTC.

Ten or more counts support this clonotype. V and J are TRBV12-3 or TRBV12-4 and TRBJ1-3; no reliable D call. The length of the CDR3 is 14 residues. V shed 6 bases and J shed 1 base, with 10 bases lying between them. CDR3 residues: CASRARGSGNTIYF. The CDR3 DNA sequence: TGTGCCAGCAGGGCACGGGGATCTGGAAACACCATATATTTT.

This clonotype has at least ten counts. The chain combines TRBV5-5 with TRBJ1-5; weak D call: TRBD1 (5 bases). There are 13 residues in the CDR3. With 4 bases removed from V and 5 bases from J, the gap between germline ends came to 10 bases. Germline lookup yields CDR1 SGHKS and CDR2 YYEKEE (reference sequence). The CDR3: CASSPDSHQPQHF. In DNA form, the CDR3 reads TGTGCCAGCAGCCCCGACAGTCATCAGCCCCAGCATTTT. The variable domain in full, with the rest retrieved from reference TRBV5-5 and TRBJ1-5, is DAGVTQSPTHLIKTRGQQVTLRCSPISGHKSVSWYQQVLGQGPQFIFQYYEKEERGRGNFPDRFSARQFPNYSSELNVNALLLGDSALYLCASSPDSHQPQHFGDGTRLSIL.

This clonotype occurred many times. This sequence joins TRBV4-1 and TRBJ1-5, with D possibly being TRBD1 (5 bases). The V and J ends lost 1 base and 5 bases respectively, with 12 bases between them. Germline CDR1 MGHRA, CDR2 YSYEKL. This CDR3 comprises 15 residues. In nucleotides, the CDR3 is TGCGCCAGCAGCCAAGCTACAGGCCCACATCAGCCCCAGCATTTT. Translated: CASSQATGPHQPQHF.